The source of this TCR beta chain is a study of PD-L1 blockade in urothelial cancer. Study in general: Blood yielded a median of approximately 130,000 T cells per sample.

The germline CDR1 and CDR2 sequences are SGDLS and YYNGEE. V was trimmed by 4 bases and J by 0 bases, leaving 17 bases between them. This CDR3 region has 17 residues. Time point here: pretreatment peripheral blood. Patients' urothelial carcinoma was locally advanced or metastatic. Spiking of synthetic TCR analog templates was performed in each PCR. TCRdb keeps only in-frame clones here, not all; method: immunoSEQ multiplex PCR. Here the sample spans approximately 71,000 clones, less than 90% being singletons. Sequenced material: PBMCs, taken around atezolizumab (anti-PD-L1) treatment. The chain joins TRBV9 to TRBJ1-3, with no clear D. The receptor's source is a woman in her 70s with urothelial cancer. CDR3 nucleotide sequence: TGTGCCAGCAGCCCCAGCGGAGGGATAACCTCTGGAAACACCATATATTTT. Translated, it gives CASSPSGGITSGNTIYF.